The clone carrying this T cell receptor beta chain has only a few counts. Antigen specificity is unknown. The data derive from a study of T cell repertoires in cytomegalovirus infection. As for the study in general: TCR beta signatures that were public indicated CMV infection and matching HLA type.

TCRdb independently ran MiXCR on the reads; one entry per CDR3 protein. The sample holds hundreds of thousands of distinct CDR3 sequences, less than 25% seen once. This CDR3 is 17 amino acids long. The junction had 7 bases not matched to a gene; V was cut back by 1 base and J by 1 base. CDR1 is SGHDN, CDR2 FVKESK, per germline. Findings of the study overall: In two of eight donors, the top clonotype was HLA-C-restricted CMV-specific.

Material for sequencing was CD8+ T cells from PBMCs. This sequence was found in a human donor in good health (CMV status not recorded). Some clones in this sample may be carry-over from other donors' samples. The chain recombines TRBV14 with TRBJ2-5; TRBD2 aligns across 9 bases. CDR3 loop: CASSQVPGLASQETQYF. The CDR3 nucleotides are TGTGCCAGCAGCCAAGTCCCGGGACTAGCAAGCCAAGAGACCCAGTACTTC.